The clone carrying this T cell receptor beta chain was observed many times. MiXCR, run by TCRdb on the 5' RACE reads, gives a single entry per CDR3 protein. This table holds about 46,000 distinct CDR3 sequences, 5% to 6% found once. This entry belongs to a study of early T cells in non-severe SARS-CoV-2 infection. With 0 bases clipped from V and 6 bases from J, the junction kept 26 bases outside the gene matches. CDR1 LGHDT and CDR2 YNNKEL come from the germline V gene (reference sequence). The CDR3 spans 23 residues. This clonotype originated in an adult who was a healthcare worker with PCR-confirmed SARS-CoV-2 infection or an uninfected control (not recorded which). The chain uses TRBV3-1 and TRBJ1-6; 7 bases line up with TRBD1. The specimen comprised whole blood, sampled at baseline. The CDR3 DNA reads as TGTGCCAGCAGCCAAGATCCTTTTCGCCCCGGACAGGTGGGCGGCGGGGTTAATTCACCCCTCCACTTT. Translation gives CASSQDPFRPGQVGGGVNSPLHF.